This TCR beta chain came from a study of early T cells in non-severe SARS-CoV-2 infection. Study context: Unsorted whole blood bulk RNA was sequenced, with unpaired chains.

This clonotype was detected ten times or more. The V and J ends lost 0 bases and 0 bases respectively, with 17 bases between them. The CDR3 sequence is 18 residues long. Germline-derived CDR1 and CDR2 are SGHAT and FQNNGV. TCRdb re-called the 5' RACE reads with MiXCR, one entry per CDR3 protein. The data contain some 27,000 distinct CDR3 sequences, about 4.2% of them seen just once; the ten biggest clones take up 9.5% to 13%. The source is an adult who was a healthcare worker with PCR-confirmed SARS-CoV-2 infection or an uninfected control (not recorded which). The chain is built from TRBV11-2 and TRBJ2-5; possibly TRBD1 for D (6 bases). The specimen was whole blood. As DNA, the CDR3 is TGTGCCAGCAGCTTAGACCCCGACACAACAGGGTACCAAGAGACCCAGTACTTC. Encoded protein: CASSLDPDTTGYQETQYF. Supplemented by reference TRBV11-2 and TRBJ2-5, the full variable domain reads EAGVAQSPRYKIIEKRQSVAFWCNPISGHATLYWYQQILGQGPKLLIQFQNNGVVDDSQLPKDRFSAERLKGVDSTLKIQPAKLEDSAVYLCASSLDPDTTGYQETQYFGPGTRLLVL.